Following are 14 T cell receptor beta chains from one sample sequenced in a study of shared clonotypes between healthy human individuals. Clones were read by immunoSEQ multiplex PCR, and TCRdb kept only the in-frame ones, dropping some. This table has about 2.3 million clones, roughly 92% appearing once. Sequencing was performed on naive CD4+ T cells from PBMCs. Subset noted: CD45RA+ positively selected. Receptors originate from a man aged 18 to 30 in good health. Some clones in this sample may be carry-over from other donors' samples.

This clone was detected only once. One end of the junction varies from germline; a read error may be responsible. This same CDR3 is encoded by further DNA sequences in the sample. The CDR3 coding sequence is TGTGCCAGTCGTCAGGCGCTGAACACTGAGGCTTTCTTT. This gives the protein CASRQALNTEAFF. V is TRBV25-1 and J is TRBJ1-1; D uncertain. Germline V gene data show CDR1 as MGHDK and CDR2 as SYGVNS. This CDR3 is built from 13 residues. The variable domain in full, completed from reference TRBV25-1 and TRBJ1-1, reads EADIYQTPRYLVIGTGKKITLECSQTMGHDKMYWYQQDPGMELHLIHYSYGVNSTEKGDLSSESTVSRIRTEHFPLTLESARPSHTSQYLCASRQALNTEAFFGQGTRLTVV.

V is TRBV9 and J is TRBJ1-1; 7 bases line up with TRBD1. This CDR3 has 13 residues. The V segment lost 9 bases and the J segment 1 base; nucleotides outside the gene matches: 6. CDR1 SGDLS and CDR2 YYNGEE come from the germline V gene. As DNA, the CDR3 is TGTGCCACCTCGACAGGGCGGAACACTGAAGCTTTCTTT. The encoded protein is CATSTGRNTEAFF. The entire variable domain, with the rest obtained from reference TRBV9 and TRBJ1-1, is as follows: DSGVTQTPKHLITATGQRVTLRCSPRSGDLSVYWYQQSLDQGLQFLIQYYNGEERAKGNILERFSAQQFPDLHSELNLSSLELGDSALYFCATSTGRNTEAFFGQGTRLTVV.

As concerns this clone: The same CDR3 is also encoded by other DNA sequences in this sample. The chain links TRBV5-4 to TRBJ2-7; 9 bases are shared with TRBD1. CDR3 length equals 14 residues. The junction had 4 bases not matched to a gene; V was cut back by 4 bases and J by 2 bases. Germline CDR1 is SGHNT and CDR2 is YYREEE (reference sequence). In DNA, the CDR3 is TGTGCCAGCAGCCCCCGACAGGGGGCCTACGAGCAGTACTTC. Translated: CASSPRQGAYEQYF.

The genes are TRBV10-2 and TRBJ2-7; tentatively, D is TRBD2 (5 bases). Looked up from germline, CDR1 is WSHSY and CDR2 is SAAADI. V gave up 5 bases and J gave up 4 bases, with 15 bases separating them. The CDR3 runs 14 residues. The CDR3 spells CASSRLSTFYEQYF. The CDR3 DNA reads as TGCGCCAGCAGTCGACTATCGACATTTTACGAGCAGTACTTC.

The chain has TRBV6-1 and TRBJ2-1; the D gene is possibly TRBD2 (6 bases). This CDR3 has 15 amino acids. From germline, CDR1 is MNHNS and CDR2 SASEGT. Trimming took 6 bases from V and 2 from J, leaving 14 bases between them. CDR3 protein: CASRLAGLTYNEQFF. The CDR3 nucleotides read TGTGCCAGCAGACTGGCGGGATTGACCTACAATGAGCAGTTCTTC.

The chain has TRBV5-1 and TRBJ1-2; the D is unclear. There are 14 residues in the CDR3. Trimming left V 0 bases short and J 5 bases short, with 11 bases between. CDR1 is SGHRS, CDR2 YFSETQ, per germline. The CDR3: CASSLGEVGYGYTF. CDR3 in DNA: TGCGCCAGCAGCTTGGGAGAGGTTGGTTATGGCTACACCTTC.

As concerns this clone: At one end, the junction sequence differs from germline, possibly due to a read error. Other DNA sequences of this sample code for an identical CDR3. V is TRBV7-9 and J is TRBJ1-5, with TRBD1 as a possible D gene (6 bases). The length of the CDR3 is 12 residues. Germline assignment: CDR1 SEHNR and CDR2 FQNEAQ (reference sequence). The CDR3 DNA follows: TGTGCTAGCAGCTTAGGGGGTCAGCCCCAGCATTTT. Translation gives CASSLGGQPQHF. The full variable domain, in which reference TRBV7-9 and TRBJ1-5 provide the parts outside the CDR3, is DTGVSQNPRHKITKRGQNVTFRCDPISEHNRLYWYRQTLGQGPEFLTYFQNEAQLEKSRLLSDRFSAERPKGSFSTLEIQRTEQGDSAMYLCASSLGGQPQHFGDGTRLSIL.

This clone was detected once. V usage is TRBV27 and J usage is TRBJ2-7; D may be TRBD1 or TRBD2 (6 bases each). The CDR3 length is 18 residues. V was trimmed by 4 bases and J by 2 bases, leaving 24 bases between them. Germline assignment: CDR1 MNHEY and CDR2 SMNVEV (reference sequence). The CDR3 DNA reads as TGTGCCAGCAGTTCGGGTCAGTTCCCCGGGGGCATCCCCTACGAGCAGTACTTC. Translating it yields CASSSGQFPGGIPYEQYF.

The V call is TRBV11-2, the J call TRBJ2-1; D remains unclear. The ends were cut back, 5 bases at V and 7 bases at J, with 9 bases in the middle. The CDR3 spans 12 residues. CDR1 and CDR2 from the germline V gene are SGHAT and FQNNGV. CDR3 bases: TGTGCCAGCAGCGGGTCTCGGAATGAGCAGTTCTTC. Translated, it gives CASSGSRNEQFF.

The chain links TRBV2 to TRBJ2-3, with TRBD2 matching 7 bases. J lost 1 base, V lost 2 bases, and 3 bases had no gene match. Per germline, CDR1 SNHLY and CDR2 FYNNEI. The CDR3 has 15 residues. CDR3: CASSEREGGTDTQYF. CDR3 in DNA: TGTGCCAGCAGTGAAAGGGAGGGTGGCACAGATACGCAGTATTTT. The full variable domain, completed using reference TRBV2 and TRBJ2-3, is EPEVTQTPSHQVTQMGQEVILRCVPISNHLYFYWYRQILGQKVEFLVSFYNNEISEKSEIFDDQFSVERPDGSNFTLKIRSTKLEDSAMYFCASSEREGGTDTQYFGPGTRLTVL.

The chain is built from TRBV19 and TRBJ2-1; D is uncertain. The CDR3 runs 15 residues. V lost 5 bases and J 1 base, leaving 12 bases between the germline ends. Looked up from germline, CDR1 is LNHDA and CDR2 is SQIVND (reference sequence). In nucleotides, the CDR3 is TGTGCCAGTAGTTCCTCATGGCCTTCCTACAATGAGCAGTTCTTC. It specifies CASSSSWPSYNEQFF. Complete variable domain (other parts from reference TRBV19 and TRBJ2-1): DGGITQSPKYLFRKEGQNVTLSCEQNLNHDAMYWYRQDPGQGLRLIYYSQIVNDFQKGDIAEGYSVSREKKESFPLTVTSAQKNPTAFYLCASSSSWPSYNEQFFGPGTRLTVL.

The chain uses TRBV14 and TRBJ2-5; D unresolved. This CDR3 is built from 11 residues. The germline V gene encodes CDR1 SGHDN and CDR2 FVKESK. V gave up 8 bases and J gave up 2 bases, with 6 bases separating them. The CDR3 DNA reads TGTGCCAGCGCCAGACAAGAGACCCAGTACTTC. It specifies CASARQETQYF.

The J gene is TRBJ2-5, the V gene TRBV7-9; unclear D gene. The CDR3 consists of 11 residues. V lost 11 bases and J lost 1, with 8 bases in between. The germline V gene has CDR1 SEHNR and CDR2 FQNEAQ (reference sequence). The CDR3 here is CAAVSQETQYF. In nucleotides, the CDR3 is TGTGCCGCGGTTAGCCAAGAGACCCAGTACTTC.

This clone was seen a single time. V gene TRBV28 combines with J gene TRBJ1-1, with D unclear. Germline V lookup: CDR1 MDHEN, CDR2 SYDVKM. V was shortened by 2 bases and J by 6 bases, with 10 bases between the two germline ends. The CDR3 is 13 amino acids. CDR3 bases: TGTGCCAGCAGTTTACACGACGGCCCTGAAGCTTTCTTT. Protein product: CASSLHDGPEAFF.